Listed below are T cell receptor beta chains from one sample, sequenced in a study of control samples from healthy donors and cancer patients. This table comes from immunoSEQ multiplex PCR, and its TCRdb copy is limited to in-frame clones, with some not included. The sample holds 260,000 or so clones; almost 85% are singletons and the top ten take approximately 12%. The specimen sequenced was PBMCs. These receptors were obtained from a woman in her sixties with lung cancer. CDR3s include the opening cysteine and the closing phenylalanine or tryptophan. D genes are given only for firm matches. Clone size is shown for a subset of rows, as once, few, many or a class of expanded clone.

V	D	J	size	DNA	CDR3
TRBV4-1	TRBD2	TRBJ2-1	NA	TGCGCCAGCAGCCAGGGGGTACGGGGAGGGTGGAATGAGCAGTTCTTC	CASSQGVRGGWNEQFF
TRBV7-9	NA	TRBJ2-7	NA	TGTGCCAGCAGCTTGTCCCCGCCCCCCGAGCAGTACTTC	CASSLSPPPEQYF
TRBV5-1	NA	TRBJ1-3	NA	TGCGCCAGCAGCTCTGGACAGGGAAACACCATATATTTT	CASSSGQGNTIYF
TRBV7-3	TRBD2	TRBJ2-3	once	TGTGCCAGCAGCACCCATCTAGCGGGGGGATTAGATACGCAGTATTTT	CASSTHLAGGLDTQYF
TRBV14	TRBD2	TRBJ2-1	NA	TGTGCCAGCAGCACACTAGCGGGAGGAAGTAACTACAATGAGCAGTTCTTC	CASSTLAGGSNYNEQFF
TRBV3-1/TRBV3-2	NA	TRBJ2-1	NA	TGTGCCAGCAGCCAAGAAGCAAGCGGCAATGAGCAGTTCTTC	CASSQEASGNEQFF
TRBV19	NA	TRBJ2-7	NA	TGTGCCAGTAGTACCCCAGGGGGGAACGGGCAGTACTTC	CASSTPGGNGQYF
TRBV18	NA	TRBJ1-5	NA	TGTGCCAGCTCACCGACGGCCGGTCGGGATCAGCCCCAGCATTTT	CASSPTAGRDQPQHF
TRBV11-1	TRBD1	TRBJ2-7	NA	TGTGCCAGCAGCTCTCGACAGGGAAACGAGCAGTACTTC	CASSSRQGNEQYF
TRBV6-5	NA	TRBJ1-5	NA	TGTGCCAGCGGCAGACCCTCCGTCGACATACAGCATTTT	CASGRPSVDIQHF
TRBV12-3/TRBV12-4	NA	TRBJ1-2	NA	TGTGCCAGCAGTTTGCAACAGGGCGGAGGCTACACCTTC	CASSLQQGGGYTF
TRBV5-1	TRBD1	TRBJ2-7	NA	TGCGCCAGCAGCCCTAGGGACAGTTACTACGAGCAGTACTTC	CASSPRDSYYEQYF
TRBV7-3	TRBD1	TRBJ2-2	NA	TGTGCCAGCAGCTCCAGGGGGCCCGGGGAGCTGTTTTTT	CASSSRGPGELFF
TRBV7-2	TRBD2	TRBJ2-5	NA	TGTGCCAGCAGCTCTCGTTTCGCGGGAGGCCACCAAGAGACCCAGTACTTC	CASSSRFAGGHQETQYF
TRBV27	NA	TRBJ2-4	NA	TGTGCCAGCAGGGGAGCCAAAAACATTCAGTACTTC	CASRGAKNIQYF
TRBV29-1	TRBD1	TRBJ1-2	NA	TGCAGCGTCGAGAGGGACAGGACCTATGGCTACACCTTC	CSVERDRTYGYTF
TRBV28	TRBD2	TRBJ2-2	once	TGTGCCAGCAGTGCCTCTAGCGGGAGGCCGCTTCGTGGAACCGGGGAGCTGTTTTTT	CASSASSGRPLRGTGELFF
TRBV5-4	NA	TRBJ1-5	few	TGTGCCAGCAGCTTGAACGGGGGCGATCAGCCCCAGCATTTT	CASSLNGGDQPQHF
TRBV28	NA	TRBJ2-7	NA	TGTGCCAGCAGTCTAACTACCTACGAGCAGTACTTC	CASSLTTYEQYF
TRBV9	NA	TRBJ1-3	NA	TGTGCCAGCAACCAGAAGGGCTCTGGAAACACCATATATTTT	CASNQKGSGNTIYF
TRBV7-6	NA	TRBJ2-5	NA	TGTGCCAGCAGCCTCTCCGGGACCGCTTCCCAAGAGACCCAGTACTTC	CASSLSGTASQETQYF
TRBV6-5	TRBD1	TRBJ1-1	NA	TGTGCCACCCAGGGACAGGGCTTTACTGAAGCTTTCTTT	CATQGQGFTEAFF
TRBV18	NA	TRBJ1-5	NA	TGTGCCAGCTCGATGGACCTGACACCATTTACCCAGCATTTT	CASSMDLTPFTQHF
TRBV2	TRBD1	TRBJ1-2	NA	TGTGCCAGGGAAGGACAGGGGGAGACTGGCTACACCTTC	CAREGQGETGYTF
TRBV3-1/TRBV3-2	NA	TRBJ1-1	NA	TGTGCCAGCAGCCCGGGAGGGGCCTCCAGGGGCACTGAAGCTTTCTTT	CASSPGGASRGTEAFF
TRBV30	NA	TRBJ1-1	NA	TGTGCCTGGAGTGTGGCCAGGAACACTGAAGCTTTCTTT	CAWSVARNTEAFF
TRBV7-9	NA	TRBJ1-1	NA	TGTGCCAGCAGCTTACAGAACACTGAAGCTTTCTTT	CASSLQNTEAFF
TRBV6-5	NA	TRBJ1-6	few	TGTGCCAGCAGTTACACAGGTGATTCACCCCTCCACTTT	CASSYTGDSPLHF
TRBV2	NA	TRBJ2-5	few	TGTGCCAGCACGCCGAAAGAGACCCAGTACTTC	CASTPKETQYF
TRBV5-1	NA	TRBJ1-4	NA	TGCGCCAGCAGCTTGGGACAACTTAATGAAAAACTGTTTTTT	CASSLGQLNEKLFF
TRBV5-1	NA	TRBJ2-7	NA	TGCGCCAGCAGCTTGGGACAGGCCTCGGGCGAGCAGTACTTC	CASSLGQASGEQYF
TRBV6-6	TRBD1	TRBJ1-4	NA	TGTGCCAGCAGATATGGGACAGCTAATGAAAAACTGTTTTTT	CASRYGTANEKLFF
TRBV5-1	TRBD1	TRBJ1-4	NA	TGCGCCAGCAGCTCCGGACAGGGGCGCGAAAAACTGTTTTTT	CASSSGQGREKLFF
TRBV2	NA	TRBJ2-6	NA	TGTGCCAGCCGGAGGAGTTCCTTCTCTGGGGCCAACGTCCTGACTTTC	CASRRSSFSGANVLTF
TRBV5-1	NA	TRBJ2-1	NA	TGCGCCAGCTACGTCTCGGGGAATGAGCAGTTCTTC	CASYVSGNEQFF
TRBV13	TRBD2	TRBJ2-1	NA	TGTGCCAGCAGCTTAGGCTCGTGGACTAGCGGGAGGGCTAGCAATGAGCAGTTCTTC	CASSLGSWTSGRASNEQFF
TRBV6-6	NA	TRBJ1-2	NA	TGTGCCAGCAGCAACGGACAGCCGAATAACTATGGCTACACCTTC	CASSNGQPNNYGYTF
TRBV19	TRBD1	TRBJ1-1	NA	TGTGCCAGTAGTATCAGACAGGGGGCTTCTGCTTTCTTT	CASSIRQGASAFF
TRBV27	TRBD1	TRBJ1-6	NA	TGTGCCAGCAGTTTATTTGACAGGGTTAAAGGCTCCTATAATTCACCCCTCCACTTT	CASSLFDRVKGSYNSPLHF
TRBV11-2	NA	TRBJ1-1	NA	TGTGCCAGCAGCTTATACCCACAAGGCACTGAAGCTTTCTTT	CASSLYPQGTEAFF
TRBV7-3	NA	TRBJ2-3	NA	TGTGCCAGCAGCTTAGATCGGCGGGTCGGTACGCAGTATTTT	CASSLDRRVGTQYF
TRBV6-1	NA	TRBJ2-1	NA	TGTGCCAGCAGTGAGTCTCTAGCATCCTACAATGAGCAGTTCTTC	CASSESLASYNEQFF
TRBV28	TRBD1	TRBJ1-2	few	TGTGCCAGCAGCCGCTTGGACAGGACGGGAGGCTACACCTTC	CASSRLDRTGGYTF
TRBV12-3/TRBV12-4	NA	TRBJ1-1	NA	TGTGCCAGCAGGCTACAGATGAACACTGAAGCTTTCTTT	CASRLQMNTEAFF
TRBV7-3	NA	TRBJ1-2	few	TGTGCCAGCAGCCCGGACAGTAACTATGGCTACACCTTC	CASSPDSNYGYTF
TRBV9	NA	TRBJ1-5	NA	TGTGCCAGCAGCCCTAGTGAAGGCCGCAATCAGCCCCAGCATTTT	CASSPSEGRNQPQHF
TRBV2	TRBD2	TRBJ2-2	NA	TGTGCCAGCAGTCTTACTAGCGGGAGGTTATCCGGGGAGCTGTTTTTT	CASSLTSGRLSGELFF
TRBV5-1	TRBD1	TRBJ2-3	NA	TGCGCCAGCAGCCCGAACCCCGGGACAGGGGGCACAGATACGCAGTATTTT	CASSPNPGTGGTDTQYF
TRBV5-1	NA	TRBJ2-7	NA	TGCGCCAGCAGCTTCTTATCGAGCTCCTACGAGCAGTACTTC	CASSFLSSSYEQYF
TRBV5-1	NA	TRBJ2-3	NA	TGCGCCAGCAGCTTGGGGACTATCACAGATACGCAGTATTTT	CASSLGTITDTQYF
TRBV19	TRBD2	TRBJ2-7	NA	TGTGCCAGTAGTAGGACTAGCGAGACCTACGAGCAGTACTTC	CASSRTSETYEQYF